A single sample gave rise to the 19 T cell receptor beta chains below, sequenced in a study of shared clonotypes between healthy human individuals. Assay used: immunoSEQ multiplex PCR; TCRdb lists only in-frame clones, some missing. This sample yields 2 million to 3 million clones, of which more than 90% are seen a single time; around 0.14% belongs to the top ten. The sample taken for sequencing was naive CD4+ T cells sorted from blood. As for subset: CD45RA+ positively selected. These receptors were collected from a man younger than 35 in good health.

This chain connects TRBV19 to TRBJ2-7; D may be TRBD1 or TRBD2 (5 bases each). The CDR3 is made up of 14 amino acids. V was shortened by 5 bases and J by 4 bases, with 15 bases between the two germline ends. Germline CDR1 LNHDA, CDR2 SQIVND (reference sequence). As DNA, the CDR3 is TGTGCCAGTAGTCTTGGGGGTGAAGGTTACGAGCAGTACTTC. This gives the protein CASSLGGEGYEQYF. The full variable domain, completed using reference TRBV19 and TRBJ2-7, is DGGITQSPKYLFRKEGQNVTLSCEQNLNHDAMYWYRQDPGQGLRLIYYSQIVNDFQKGDIAEGYSVSREKKESFPLTVTSAQKNPTAFYLCASSLGGEGYEQYFGPGTRLTVT.

The chain links TRBV6-6 to TRBJ1-2; the D is unclear. The CDR3 spans 11 residues. Germline V gives CDR1 MNHNY, CDR2 SVGAGI (reference sequence). V gave up 8 bases and J gave up 6 bases, with 10 bases separating them. CDR3 in amino acids: CASGVNHGYTF. Written as DNA, the CDR3 is TGTGCCAGCGGGGTGAACCATGGCTACACCTTC.

CDR3 region: CASSQSGGGNYGYTF. CDR3 DNA: TGCGCCAGCAGCCAATCAGGGGGCGGAAACTATGGCTACACCTTC. This chain joins TRBV4-1 and TRBJ1-2, with 8 bases matching TRBD1. The CDR3 has 15 amino acids. In germline, CDR1 is MGHRA, CDR2 YSYEKL. The V and J ends lost 2 bases and 2 bases, in that order; junction bases with no gene match: 4.

This chain connects TRBV28 to TRBJ2-7; D is undetermined. The germline V and J ends were trimmed by 6 bases and 7 bases, with 25 bases remaining between them. Germline V lookup: CDR1 MDHEN, CDR2 SYDVKM. The CDR3 sequence is 16 residues long. The DNA of the CDR3 is TGTGCCAGCAGCTCGGCCACTCGATTGGGATTGGGAGAGCAGTACTTC. Protein product: CASSSATRLGLGEQYF.

Worth noting for this clone: Other DNA sequences of this sample code for an identical CDR3. V usage is TRBV9 and J usage is TRBJ1-1; the match to TRBD1 covers 9 bases. The junction had 4 bases not matched to a gene; V was cut back by 3 bases and J by 4 bases. Germline V lookup: CDR1 SGDLS, CDR2 YYNGEE. This CDR3 has 14 amino acids. Written as DNA, the CDR3 is TGTGCCAGCAGCGCGGGACAGGGCGGCACTGAAGCTTTCTTT. It yields the protein CASSAGQGGTEAFF.

The chain has TRBV15 and TRBJ2-1; D possibly matches TRBD1 or TRBD2 (6 bases each). With 1 base removed from V and 6 bases from J, the gap between germline ends came to 16 bases. The germline gives CDR1 LNHNV, CDR2 YYDKDF (reference sequence). The CDR3 is made up of 16 amino acids. The CDR3 loop reads CATSRGGVTQGNEQFF. As DNA, the CDR3 is TGTGCCACCAGCAGAGGCGGGGTGACACAGGGCAATGAGCAGTTCTTC.

The CDR3 DNA reads TGTGCCAGCAGTAGACCCGATGCAACTAATGAAAAACTGTTTTTT. Its translation is CASSRPDATNEKLFF. The V gene is TRBV28, the J gene TRBJ1-4; D remains ambiguous. Germline V gene lookup returns CDR1 MDHEN and CDR2 SYDVKM. The V gene lost 5 bases and the J gene lost 0 bases, with 10 bases spanning the gap. The length of the CDR3 is 15 residues.

This clone came up once. The CDR3 loop reads CASSYLGGGLHF. In DNA, the CDR3 is TGTGCCAGTAGTTATCTGGGAGGGGGCCTCCACTTT. V gene TRBV19 combines with J gene TRBJ1-6, with D possibly being TRBD1 (6 bases). The CDR3 sequence is 12 residues long. The V end lost 5 bases, the J end lost 15 bases, and 14 bases lay between the germline ends. Germline V CDR1 and CDR2: LNHDA, SQIVND (reference sequence).

This chain links TRBV2 with TRBJ2-3; D is unresolved. Looked up from germline, CDR1 is SNHLY and CDR2 is FYNNEI. The germline V and J ends were trimmed by 2 bases and 8 bases, with 8 bases remaining between them. CDR3 length: 12 residues. This chain's CDR3 is CASSETLGTQYF. CDR3 DNA sequence: TGTGCCAGCAGTGAAACCCTCGGTACGCAGTATTTT.

This clone was seen only once. In the same sample, other DNA sequences code for this CDR3. This rearrangement joins TRBV9 to TRBJ2-7; perhaps TRBD1 as D (6 bases). CDR1 SGDLS and CDR2 YYNGEE come from the germline V gene. This CDR3 is 14 amino acids long. Trimming shortened V by 2 bases and J by 1 base, and 10 bases separated the two germline ends. CDR3 coding DNA: TGTGCCAGCAGCGTTGCCGGGACATCCTACGAGCAGTACTTC. It codes for CASSVAGTSYEQYF.

The rearrangement links TRBV6-1 to TRBJ1-4; the D is unclear. Looked up from germline, CDR1 is MNHNS and CDR2 is SASEGT. V was cut by 4 bases and J by 5 bases, with 8 bases left in between. The CDR3 loop spans 13 amino acids. The CDR3 is CASSGAGNEKLFF. The CDR3 DNA sequence: TGTGCCAGCAGTGGAGCAGGAAATGAAAAACTGTTTTTT.

This chain uses TRBV5-1 with TRBJ2-3; the D gene could be TRBD1 or TRBD2 (5 bases each). This CDR3 contains 15 residues. With 4 bases removed from V and 5 bases from J, the gap between germline ends came to 17 bases. CDR1 and CDR2 from the germline V gene are SGHRS and YFSETQ. The CDR3 DNA follows: TGCGCCAGCAGCCCCTCGGGGCCGGCTCAAGATACGCAGTATTTT. It yields the protein CASSPSGPAQDTQYF.

J is TRBJ2-7 and V is TRBV25-1, with D hard to call. The V gene's germline CDR1 is MGHDK and CDR2 SYGVNS. This CDR3 has 13 amino acids. Trimming took 6 bases from V and 0 from J, leaving 9 bases between them. Here the CDR3 reads CASRKSDSYEQYF. CDR3 DNA sequence: TGTGCCAGCAGGAAGAGCGACTCCTACGAGCAGTACTTC.

The rearrangement uses TRBV19 and TRBJ2-3; TRBD2 matches 9 bases. CDR1 is LNHDA, CDR2 SQIVND, per germline (reference sequence). V lost 5 bases, J lost 4 bases, and 10 bases stayed unmatched. The CDR3 has 16 residues. The CDR3 spells CASSPLSGSTADTQYF. The CDR3 DNA reads TGTGCCAGTAGTCCCCTTAGCGGGAGCACCGCAGATACGCAGTATTTT.

The chain has TRBV7-9 and TRBJ1-4, with 8 positions matching TRBD1. The CDR3 has 14 residues. Germline V gives CDR1 SEHNR, CDR2 FQNEAQ (reference sequence). V was pared by 5 bases and J by 1 base, with 0 bases of the junction left unmatched. CDR3 in DNA: TGTGCCAGCAGCGACAGGGGAACTAATGAAAAACTGTTTTTT. It translates to CASSDRGTNEKLFF.

As regards this clone: This CDR3 is also generated by other DNA sequences in the sample. The V and J genes are TRBV7-9 and TRBJ1-4; a possible D gene is TRBD1 (6 bases). Trimming took off 1 base at V and 5 bases at J, with 11 bases between the two ends. The length of the CDR3 is 15 residues. Germline V gene lookup returns CDR1 SEHNR and CDR2 FQNEAQ (reference sequence). The CDR3 reads CASSLEGTRNEKLFF. Here the CDR3 DNA reads TGTGCCAGCAGCTTAGAAGGGACAAGGAATGAAAAACTGTTTTTT.

The V and J genes are TRBV28 and TRBJ1-1; D uncertain. Trimming shortened V by 3 bases and J by 11 bases, and 10 bases separated the two germline ends. The CDR3 extends over 11 amino acids. Germline CDR1 reads MDHEN; CDR2 reads SYDVKM. CDR3 sequence: CASSLTNDAFF. CDR3 bases: TGTGCCAGCAGTTTGACGAATGACGCTTTCTTT.

This rearrangement joins TRBV10-2 to TRBJ2-7; 8 bases line up with TRBD2. Germline V gene lookup returns CDR1 WSHSY and CDR2 SAAADI. The CDR3 length is 13 residues. V trimming: 6 bases; J trimming: 3 bases; junction bases outside the gene matches: 4. In DNA form, the CDR3 reads TGCGCCAGCAGATTAGCGGGACTCTACGAGCAGTACTTC. It yields the protein CASRLAGLYEQYF.

In this sample, this clone turned up once. The chain couples TRBV2 to TRBJ2-2, with a possible D match to TRBD2 (7 bases). V gave up 6 bases and J gave up 4 bases, with 12 bases separating them. This CDR3 comprises 14 residues. In germline, CDR1 is SNHLY, CDR2 FYNNEI. The DNA for the CDR3 is TGTGCCAGCAGGGCGGGGGCCATCACCGGGGAGCTGTTTTTT. Amino acids: CASRAGAITGELFF.